A single TCR beta chain is shown here with its context. Other DNA sequences of this sample code for an identical CDR3. This sample was included in a study of blood T cell repertoires in COVID-19. Study-wide background: Samples taken during acute and convalescent COVID-19 were collected in the United States, Italy and Spain.

Methods used by the authors: Scientists estimated how many nucleated cells there were by amplifying reference gene primers. Some clones are missing from TCRdb's copy, which holds only in-frame ones; the method was immunoSEQ multiplex PCR. Clone size and the V and J calls come from that table; the DNA yielded D and trimming. The sample lists 150,000 to 200,000 clones, about 87% occurring once. The V gene's germline CDR1 is LNHDA and CDR2 SQIVND (reference sequence). V was pared by 1 base and J by 2 bases, with 1 base of the junction left unmatched. The CDR3 totals 15 residues. Sequencing was performed on peripheral blood. This TCR derives from a man aged 55 to 69 with COVID-19, enrolled during active disease. The V call is TRBV19, the J call TRBJ2-1; 8 bases are shared with TRBD2. The CDR3 protein is CASSIAAGAYNEQFF. The CDR3 DNA follows: TGTGCCAGTAGTATAGCAGCGGGAGCCTACAATGAGCAGTTCTTC.